This entry lists 30 T cell receptor beta chains sequenced from one sample in a study of OX40 agonist ivuxolimab in advanced cancers. Generated by immunoSEQ multiplex PCR, the TCRdb table keeps only in-frame clones and is missing some. The sample shows some 80,000 clones, approximately 92% of them seen only once. The sequencing here drew on CD4+ or CD8+ T cells sorted from blood, taken in a trial of the OX40 agonist ivuxolimab. The receptors derive from an adult with an advanced solid tumor such as melanoma, head and neck, liver or kidney cancer.

The genes are TRBV28 and TRBJ1-4; tentatively, D is TRBD1 (5 bases). V lost 2 bases and J lost 7, with 11 bases in between. This CDR3 is built from 14 residues. The germline V gene has CDR1 MDHEN and CDR2 SYDVKM. The CDR3 here is CASSLRDYGEKLFF. CDR3 sequence (DNA): TGTGCCAGCAGTTTAAGGGACTATGGTGAAAAACTGTTTTTT.

The chain joins TRBV5-1 to TRBJ2-7; 7 bases are a match to TRBD2. The CDR3 loop spans 17 amino acids. V lost 0 bases and J lost 3; bases outside the gene matches: 12. Germline V gene sequence: CDR1 SGHRS, CDR2 YFSETQ. The CDR3 DNA sequence: TGCGCCAGCAGCTTGGCGGTGATCAGTGGGAGGGACTACGAGCAGTACTTC. It encodes CASSLAVISGRDYEQYF.

The V call is TRBV5-6, the J call TRBJ2-7; no clear D gene. Looked up from germline, CDR1 is SGHDT and CDR2 is YYEEEE. Trimming removed 1 base from V and 0 bases from J, with 8 bases in between. The CDR3 sequence is 14 residues long. CDR3 loop: CASSLSPASYEQYF. CDR3 nucleotide sequence: TGTGCCAGCAGCTTGAGTCCAGCCTCCTACGAGCAGTACTTC.

The J gene is TRBJ2-5, the V gene TRBV5-1, with D possibly being TRBD2 (5 bases). Germline CDR1 and CDR2: SGHRS and YFSETQ. This CDR3 spans 14 amino acids. Trimming stripped 2 bases from V and 1 base from J, with 9 bases between. CDR3 residues: CASSFKGAQETQYF. CDR3 sequence (DNA): TGCGCCAGCAGCTTTAAGGGAGCCCAAGAGACCCAGTACTTC. Drawing the rest from reference TRBV5-1 and TRBJ2-5, the complete variable domain is KAGVTQTPRYLIKTRGQQVTLSCSPISGHRSVSWYQQTPGQGLQFLFEYFSETQRNKGNFPGRFSGRQFSNSRSEMNVSTLELGDSALYLCASSFKGAQETQYFGPGTRLLVL.

The chain uses TRBV7-2 and TRBJ1-5, with 9 bases fitting TRBD1. The CDR3 loop spans 16 amino acids. Trimming at V came to 5 bases and at J to 4 bases, leaving 9 bases not matched to a gene. Germline V lookup: CDR1 SGHTA, CDR2 FQGNSA. The CDR3 region has the DNA TGTGCCAGCAGCCCCCAAGACAGGGGGTGGAATCAGCCCCAGCATTTT. Protein: CASSPQDRGWNQPQHF. Filled out from reference TRBV7-2 and TRBJ1-5, the complete variable domain reads GAGVSQSPSNKVTEKGKDVELRCDPISGHTALYWYRQSLGQGLEFLIYFQGNSAPDKSGLPSDRFSAERTGGSVSTLTIQRTQQEDSAVYLCASSPQDRGWNQPQHFGDGTRLSIL.

V and J are TRBV5-1 and TRBJ2-7, with 11 bases lining up with TRBD2. The CDR3 is made up of 15 amino acids. Trimming took 6 bases from V and 0 from J; bases not matched to a gene: 5. From germline, CDR1 is SGHRS and CDR2 YFSETQ. The CDR3 reads CASKPGTSGSYEQYF. CDR3 in DNA: TGCGCCAGCAAACCCGGGACTAGCGGCTCCTACGAGCAGTACTTC.

The rearrangement uses TRBV7-2 and TRBJ2-7; perhaps TRBD1 as D (5 bases). The CDR3 extends over 14 amino acids. The V end was cut by 1 base, the J end by 1 base, with 8 bases between. Germline CDR1 SGHTA, CDR2 FQGNSA. CDR3 bases: TGTGCCAGCAGCTTAGTCCGACAGTCCTACGAGCAGTACTTC. Protein: CASSLVRQSYEQYF.

The chain has TRBV10-1 and TRBJ2-3; 9 nucleotides match TRBD1. Looked up from germline, CDR1 is WNHNN and CDR2 is SYGVQD (reference sequence). V lost 6 bases to trimming and J lost 3 bases; unmatched junction nucleotides: 7. This CDR3 region has 15 residues. The CDR3 loop is CASSDGTGRTDTQYF. Here the CDR3 DNA reads TGCGCCAGCAGCGATGGGACAGGGAGGACAGATACGCAGTATTTT.

This chain joins TRBV5-6 and TRBJ2-5, with a tentative D call TRBD1 (6 bases). The ends were cut back, 4 bases at V and 9 bases at J, with 22 bases in the middle. The length of the CDR3 is 15 residues. CDR1 is SGHDT, CDR2 YYEEEE, per germline. CDR3 nucleotide sequence: TGTGCCAGCAGCCCCCTAAGTGGGGGCCGGTCGGCCCAGTACTTC. Encoded protein: CASSPLSGGRSAQYF. The entire variable domain, with the rest obtained from reference TRBV5-6 and TRBJ2-5, is as follows: DAGVTQSPTHLIKTRGQQVTLRCSPKSGHDTVSWYQQALGQGPQFIFQYYEEEERQRGNFPDRFSGHQFPNYSSELNVNALLLGDSALYLCASSPLSGGRSAQYFGPGTRLLVL.

The chain joins TRBV7-2 to TRBJ1-5, with a tentative D call TRBD1 (5 bases). Per the germline V gene, CDR1 is SGHTA and CDR2 is FQGNSA. With 2 bases removed from V and 4 bases from J, the gap between germline ends came to 9 bases. The CDR3 covers 14 residues. The CDR3 sequence is CASSLWGLNQPQHF. The CDR3 bases are TGTGCCAGCAGCTTATGGGGCTTAAATCAGCCCCAGCATTTT.

This clone occurred a few times. J is TRBJ2-3 and V is TRBV19; D call uncertain. V dropped 8 bases and J dropped 1 base, with 19 bases sitting between them. CDR3 length: 16 amino acids. CDR1 is LNHDA, CDR2 SQIVND, per germline (reference sequence). As DNA, the CDR3 is TGTGCCAGTCGCCCCCCACCGGCGAAAGGCACAGATACGCAGTATTTT. It translates to CASRPPPAKGTDTQYF.

The chain combines TRBV7-2 with TRBJ2-5; D gene uncertain. V shed 2 bases and J shed 4 bases, with 14 bases lying between them. This CDR3 comprises 15 residues. CDR1 and CDR2 from the germline V gene are SGHTA and FQGNSA. CDR3 DNA sequence: TGTGCCAGCAGCTTATACGCTATTTCTGGAGAGACCCAGTACTTC. Its translation: CASSLYAISGETQYF. Based on the CDR3 plus reference TRBV7-2 and TRBJ2-5, the full variable domain is GAGVSQSPSNKVTEKGKDVELRCDPISGHTALYWYRQSLGQGLEFLIYFQGNSAPDKSGLPSDRFSAERTGGSVSTLTIQRTQQEDSAVYLCASSLYAISGETQYFGPGTRLLVL.

J is TRBJ2-1 and V is TRBV6-5; 8 bases align to TRBD1. Germline-derived CDR1 and CDR2 are MNHEY and SVGAGI. This CDR3 is 14 amino acids long. J lost 7 bases, V lost 4 bases, and 6 bases had no gene match. The DNA for the CDR3 is TGTGCCAGCAGTTCTGAGACAGGGGCGAATGAGCAGTTCTTC. As protein: CASSSETGANEQFF.

The chain recombines TRBV7-3 with TRBJ2-5, with a possible D match to TRBD1 (5 bases). The V and J ends lost 9 bases and 4 bases respectively, with 15 bases between them. CDR1 SGHTA and CDR2 FQGTGA come from the germline V gene. CDR3 size: 13 residues. CDR3 loop: CASALGATETQYF. CDR3 nucleotides: TGTGCCAGTGCTCTAGGGGCAACAGAGACCCAGTACTTC.

In its sample, this clone was seen once. The chain links TRBV5-1 to TRBJ2-2; 7 positions agree with TRBD1. The junction had 11 bases not matched to a gene; V was cut back by 2 bases and J by 4 bases. Germline V lookup: CDR1 SGHRS, CDR2 YFSETQ. The CDR3 loop spans 17 amino acids. CDR3 sequence reads: CASSLKQGTPGTGELFF. CDR3 sequence (DNA): TGCGCCAGCAGCTTAAAACAGGGGACCCCGGGCACCGGGGAGCTGTTTTTT. Supplemented by reference TRBV5-1 and TRBJ2-2, the full variable domain reads KAGVTQTPRYLIKTRGQQVTLSCSPISGHRSVSWYQQTPGQGLQFLFEYFSETQRNKGNFPGRFSGRQFSNSRSEMNVSTLELGDSALYLCASSLKQGTPGTGELFFGEGSRLTVL.

The table lists this clone with a few counts. The genes are TRBV28 and TRBJ1-4, with 8 bases fitting TRBD1. CDR3 size: 16 residues. V shed 5 bases and J 5 bases; nucleotides not matched to a gene: 10. In germline, CDR1 is MDHEN, CDR2 SYDVKM. This CDR3 reads CASSRKTGDRNEKLFF. Written as DNA, the CDR3 is TGTGCCAGCAGTCGAAAGACAGGGGACCGCAATGAAAAACTGTTTTTT. Together with reference TRBV28 and TRBJ1-4, the CDR3 gives the full variable domain: DVKVTQSSRYLVKRTGEKVFLECVQDMDHENMFWYRQDPGLGLRLIYFSYDVKMKEKGDIPEGYSVSREKKERFSLILESASTNQTSMYLCASSRKTGDRNEKLFFGSGTQLSVL.

The chain combines TRBV5-8 with TRBJ2-3, with D perhaps TRBD1 (5 bases). The CDR3 sequence is 13 residues long. V was pared by 3 bases and J by 2 bases, with 7 bases between. Germline V CDR1 and CDR2: SGHTS, YDEGEE. Here the CDR3 DNA reads TGTGCCAGCAGCTCCAGGGTCACAGATACGCAGTATTTT. Translation gives CASSSRVTDTQYF.

This clone was detected once. The rearrangement uses TRBV6-6 and TRBJ1-4; the D is unclear. Per the germline V gene, CDR1 is MNHNY and CDR2 is SVGAGI (reference sequence). This CDR3 is 15 amino acids long. Trimming took 2 bases from V and 4 from J, leaving 11 bases between them. DNA for the CDR3: TGTGCCAGCAGTTACCGGGAGGGCGTTAATGAAAAACTGTTTTTT. Encoded protein: CASSYREGVNEKLFF.

This chain links TRBV7-9 with TRBJ2-5; either TRBD1 or TRBD2 may supply D (5 bases each). The CDR3 extends over 13 amino acids. V was shortened by 11 bases and J by 5 bases, with 18 bases between the two germline ends. In germline, CDR1 is SEHNR, CDR2 FQNEAQ (reference sequence). CDR3 sequence reads: CACTWGTGETQYF. CDR3 bases: TGTGCCTGCACCTGGGGGACCGGGGAGACCCAGTACTTC.

V is TRBV10-3 and J is TRBJ2-7; 9 nucleotides agree with TRBD2. Germline values: CDR1 ENHRY, CDR2 SYGVKD. Losses at the gene ends were 6 bases for V and 3 bases for J; bases not matched to a gene: 18. This CDR3 contains 18 residues. CDR3 amino acids: CAISPRMPVAGGFYEQYF. DNA for the CDR3: TGTGCCATCAGCCCACGAATGCCGGTGGCGGGAGGGTTCTACGAGCAGTACTTC.

The chain recombines TRBV6-6 with TRBJ2-5; D might be TRBD2 (5 bases). Germline CDR1 and CDR2: MNHNY and SVGAGI (reference sequence). The germline V and J ends were trimmed by 2 bases and 5 bases, with 12 bases remaining between them. CDR3 size: 14 residues. DNA for the CDR3: TGTGCCAGCAGTTACGCACCCCCGGGGGAGACCCAGTACTTC. The encoded protein is CASSYAPPGETQYF.

The V gene is TRBV11-2, the J gene TRBJ2-7, with TRBD2 identical over 13 bases. V shed 5 bases, J shed 5 bases, and the junction held 3 bases outside the gene matches. In germline, CDR1 is SGHAT, CDR2 FQNNGV. The CDR3 runs to 14 residues. The CDR3 spells CASSTGTSGNEQYF. The CDR3 DNA reads TGTGCCAGCAGCACAGGGACTAGCGGGAACGAGCAGTACTTC. The whole variable domain, remainder taken from reference TRBV11-2 and TRBJ2-7, is EAGVAQSPRYKIIEKRQSVAFWCNPISGHATLYWYQQILGQGPKLLIQFQNNGVVDDSQLPKDRFSAERLKGVDSTLKIQPAKLEDSAVYLCASSTGTSGNEQYFGPGTRLTVT.

V and J are TRBV5-6 and TRBJ2-7; the match to TRBD2 covers 9 bases. Germline CDR1 is SGHDT and CDR2 is YYEEEE. This CDR3 has 14 amino acids. V trimming: 2 bases; J trimming: 5 bases; junction bases outside the gene matches: 5. This chain's CDR3 is CASSFSGSADEQYF. As DNA, the CDR3 is TGTGCCAGCAGCTTTAGCGGGAGTGCTGACGAGCAGTACTTC.

This clone was seen a single time. V gene TRBV7-9 combines with J gene TRBJ2-3; tentative D call: TRBD2 (5 bases). Germline V gene sequence: CDR1 SEHNR, CDR2 FQNEAQ (reference sequence). The CDR3 is 14 amino acids. V was shortened by 6 bases and J by 3 bases, with 13 bases between the two germline ends. The DNA for the CDR3 is TGTGCCAGCAGGGCCCGAGGGTCGACAGATACGCAGTATTTT. It translates to CASRARGSTDTQYF.

This chain connects TRBV5-1 to TRBJ2-1; D perhaps matches TRBD2 (6 bases). In germline, CDR1 is SGHRS, CDR2 YFSETQ. Trimming cost V 0 bases and J 4 bases, with 8 bases left between them. The CDR3 contains 14 residues. For the CDR3, the DNA is TGCGCCAGCAGCTTGGGACTAGATTACAATGAGCAGTTCTTC. It specifies CASSLGLDYNEQFF.

A remark on this clone: One junction end does not reproduce the germline sequence, and a read error may be involved. This chain uses TRBV6-5 with TRBJ1-1, with 9 positions matching TRBD1. The CDR3 extends over 13 amino acids. Germline assignment: CDR1 MNHEY and CDR2 SVGAGI. The CDR3 sequence is CASSFGTGLGAYF. Written as DNA, the CDR3 is TGTGCCAGCAGCTTCGGGACAGGGCTCGGGGCTTACTTT.

The CDR3 nucleotides read TGCGCCAGCATAAAAAACCCAGGACTAGCGGCCTACGAGCAGTACTTC. Translation: CASIKNPGLAAYEQYF. The chain recombines TRBV5-1 with TRBJ2-7; 10 bases are shared with TRBD2. CDR1 and CDR2 from the germline V gene are SGHRS and YFSETQ. The CDR3 extends over 16 amino acids. V gave up 6 bases and J gave up 2 bases; unmatched junction bases: 11.

The chain carries TRBV5-6 and TRBJ2-1, with D hard to call. The CDR3 covers 14 residues. The germline V and J ends were trimmed by 0 bases and 15 bases, with 19 bases remaining between them. The V gene's germline CDR1 is SGHDT and CDR2 YYEEEE. The CDR3 loop reads CASSLGPLVRVPFF. In nucleotides, the CDR3 is TGTGCCAGCAGCTTGGGGCCTCTCGTAAGGGTACCGTTCTTC.

The V gene is TRBV10-3, the J gene TRBJ1-2; 9 nucleotides align to TRBD1. The CDR3 is made up of 14 amino acids. The germline CDR1 and CDR2 sequences are ENHRY and SYGVKD. Germline trimming cut 3 bases from V and 6 bases from J; bases unmatched to any gene: 5. The DNA for the CDR3 is TGTGCCATCAGTGATACAGGGGGCGTAAATGGCTACACCTTC. Translating gives CAISDTGGVNGYTF.

The count of this clone is one. This chain uses TRBV27 with TRBJ1-2; 11 nucleotides line up with TRBD1. The CDR3 extends over 14 amino acids. Unmatched junction bases numbered 6, after V lost 5 bases and J lost 7 bases. Germline V gene sequence: CDR1 MNHEY, CDR2 SMNVEV (reference sequence). The CDR3 sequence is CASSIRDRGFGYTF. The CDR3 nucleotides are TGTGCCAGCAGTATACGGGACAGGGGGTTTGGCTACACCTTC.